The entry that follows covers one T cell receptor beta chain sequence. Authors' processing steps: Researchers report that nucleated cell counts were estimated from reference gene primer amplification. Clones were read by immunoSEQ multiplex PCR, and TCRdb kept only the in-frame ones, dropping some. Clone size and V and J calls were adopted from that table, with D and trimming inferred from the DNA. The table includes 40,000 or so clones, approximately 80% detected once. Germline V CDR1 and CDR2: MNHEY, SVGEGT. V lost 5 bases, J lost 1 base, and 5 bases stayed unmatched. The CDR3 length is 14 residues. The sample belongs to a study of blood T cell repertoires in COVID-19. Study-wide background: Samples representing acute and convalescent COVID-19 were sourced from the United States, Italy and Spain. Nucleic acid was either cDNA or gDNA, and it came from T cells, B-cell-depleted T cells, or PBMCs.

V and J are TRBV6-2 or TRBV6-3 and TRBJ2-7; 7 nucleotides match TRBD2. The receptor was isolated from a man aged 55-75 years in a cohort sampled during active COVID-19. Sequencing was performed on peripheral blood. CDR3: CASSKSGASYEQYF. The CDR3 coding sequence is TGTGCCAGCAGTAAAAGCGGGGCGTCCTACGAGCAGTACTTC.